These 12 T cell receptor beta chains were sequenced from one sample in a study of blood T cell repertoires in COVID-19. Assay used: immunoSEQ multiplex PCR; TCRdb lists only in-frame clones, some missing. Of roughly 260,000 clones in the sample, approximately 87% were seen once. Sequenced input: peripheral blood. The receptors originated from a woman aged 45-65 years with acute or convalescent COVID-19.

The CDR3 DNA is TGTGCCAGCAGACTAGCGGGAGGGCCTGGCGAGCAGTTCTTC. Its protein is CASRLAGGPGEQFF. The V gene is TRBV5-4, the J gene TRBJ2-1; 13 bases line up with TRBD2. The V segment lost 5 bases and the J segment 10 bases; nucleotides outside the gene matches: 6. CDR3 length equals 14 residues. Germline CDR1 reads SGHNT; CDR2 reads YYREEE (reference sequence).

A single count supports this clone. The chain has TRBV7-9 and TRBJ2-7; 10 nucleotides align to TRBD1. The CDR3 extends over 14 amino acids. Germline CDR1 and CDR2: SEHNR and FQNEAQ (reference sequence). J was trimmed by 3 bases and V by 5 bases; bases with no gene match: 4. In DNA form, the CDR3 reads TGTGCCAGCAGCCGGGACAGGGGAATCTACGAGCAGTACTTC. This translates into CASSRDRGIYEQYF.

This chain uses TRBV2 with TRBJ2-5; D might be TRBD2 (6 bases). This CDR3 has 16 amino acids. With 5 bases removed from V and 0 bases from J, the gap between germline ends came to 16 bases. The germline CDR1 and CDR2 sequences are SNHLY and FYNNEI. The chain's CDR3 is CASSLRGSGNQETQYF. The CDR3 bases are TGTGCCAGCAGTCTGCGAGGTAGCGGAAACCAAGAGACCCAGTACTTC.

The chain carries TRBV5-1 and TRBJ1-6, with 9 bases fitting TRBD1. In germline, CDR1 is SGHRS, CDR2 YFSETQ. Unmatched junction bases numbered 3, after V lost 3 bases and J lost 8 bases. The CDR3 sequence is 14 residues long. CDR3 DNA: TGCGCCAGCAGCTCTACAGGGGGCGATTCACCCCTCCACTTT. Its translation: CASSSTGGDSPLHF.

The chain has TRBV28 and TRBJ1-2, with D tentatively TRBD1 (5 bases). Between the trimmed V and J ends, which lost 4 bases and 4 bases, there was a span of 13 bases. The V gene's germline CDR1 is MDHEN and CDR2 SYDVKM. The CDR3 is made up of 14 amino acids. CDR3 nucleotide sequence: TGTGCCAGCAGTTGGGTAGACAGTCTCTATGGCTACACCTTC. Translation gives CASSWVDSLYGYTF.

The chain uses TRBV18 and TRBJ1-1; 12 bases align to TRBD1. The CDR3 sequence is 13 residues long. CDR1 and CDR2 (germline): KGHSH, LQKENI. The ends lost 7 bases at V and 11 bases at J; junction bases unmatched: 8. CDR3 residues: CASYAGTGGMAFF. In DNA form, the CDR3 reads TGTGCCAGCTACGCCGGGACAGGGGGCATGGCTTTCTTT. The whole variable domain, filled in from reference TRBV18 and TRBJ1-1, reads NAGVMQNPRHLVRRRGQEARLRCSPMKGHSHVYWYRQLPEEGLKFMVYLQKENIIDESGMPKERFSAEFPKEGPSILRIQQVVRGDSAAYFCASYAGTGGMAFFGQGTRLTVV.

This clone was seen a handful of times. The chain has TRBV11-2 and TRBJ2-7, with TRBD1 identical over 7 bases. The germline V gene has CDR1 SGHAT and CDR2 FQNNGV. The CDR3 is 14 residues long. V was clipped by 4 bases and J by 6 bases; unmatched bases: 9. This CDR3 is CASSSTTGYGEQYF. The CDR3, as DNA: TGTGCCAGCAGCTCGACGACAGGGTACGGCGAGCAGTACTTC.

The chain links TRBV5-1 to TRBJ1-3, with D hard to call. V dropped 6 bases and J dropped 0 bases, with 13 bases sitting between them. The germline V gene has CDR1 SGHRS and CDR2 YFSETQ. CDR3 size: 15 residues. The CDR3 is CASNLGSSSGNTIYF. The CDR3 coding sequence is TGCGCCAGCAATCTAGGCAGCAGCTCTGGAAACACCATATATTTT.

This sequence joins TRBV28 and TRBJ2-1, with D possibly TRBD2 on 6 matching bases. Germline CDR1 MDHEN, CDR2 SYDVKM. V was pared by 8 bases and J by 4 bases, with 21 bases between. This CDR3 has 16 amino acids. CDR3: CASPPPRRAIYNEQFF. The CDR3 DNA is TGTGCCAGCCCACCCCCGAGGAGGGCGATTTACAATGAGCAGTTCTTC.

V is TRBV28 and J is TRBJ2-5; 7 bases line up with TRBD1. J gave up 5 bases and V 5 bases, and 5 bases lay outside the gene matches. Per the germline V gene, CDR1 is MDHEN and CDR2 is SYDVKM. This CDR3 region has 13 residues. This chain's CDR3 is CASSRQGVETQYF. CDR3 bases: TGTGCCAGCAGTCGACAGGGAGTGGAGACCCAGTACTTC. The variable domain in full, completed from reference TRBV28 and TRBJ2-5, reads DVKVTQSSRYLVKRTGEKVFLECVQDMDHENMFWYRQDPGLGLRLIYFSYDVKMKEKGDIPEGYSVSREKKERFSLILESASTNQTSMYLCASSRQGVETQYFGPGTRLLVL.

This chain links TRBV18 with TRBJ1-5; no clear D gene. This CDR3 comprises 15 residues. V lost 6 bases and J 2 bases, leaving 14 bases between the germline ends. Germline CDR1 reads KGHSH; CDR2 reads LQKENI. The CDR3 region has the DNA TGTGCCAGCTCTCCGAGGACGGAGGGCAATCAGCCCCAGCATTTT. Translating it yields CASSPRTEGNQPQHF. Filled out from reference TRBV18 and TRBJ1-5, the complete variable domain reads NAGVMQNPRHLVRRRGQEARLRCSPMKGHSHVYWYRQLPEEGLKFMVYLQKENIIDESGMPKERFSAEFPKEGPSILRIQQVVRGDSAAYFCASSPRTEGNQPQHFGDGTRLSIL.

J is TRBJ1-5 and V is TRBV18; unclear D gene. This CDR3 is built from 16 residues. Trimming shortened V by 0 bases and J by 0 bases, and 9 bases separated the two germline ends. Germline assignment: CDR1 KGHSH and CDR2 LQKENI. CDR3 residues: CASSPPSGDSNQPQHF. The CDR3 DNA reads TGTGCCAGCTCACCACCGAGCGGAGATAGCAATCAGCCCCAGCATTTT.